This T cell receptor beta chain is from a study of early T cells in non-severe SARS-CoV-2 infection. Study-level background: Whole-blood bulk RNA, unsorted, was sequenced, and chains were unpaired. Study-wide results and caveats: Missing private and CD4 specificities, VDJdb matching favored anti-spike CD8 responses.

In the case of this clonotype: Its antigen is as yet unknown.

V lost 2 bases and J lost 5, with 15 bases in between. The CDR3 loop spans 15 amino acids. Looked up from germline, CDR1 is DFQATT and CDR2 is SNEGSKA (reference sequence). Unique molecular identifiers were attached to individual cDNA molecules. TCRdb re-called the 5' RACE reads with MiXCR, one entry per CDR3 protein. Among more than 50,000 distinct CDR3 sequences listed, 15% were seen once. The rearrangement links TRBV20-1 to TRBJ1-4, with D tentatively TRBD1 (5 bases). Material: whole blood, obtained at baseline. The sequence was obtained from an adult who was a healthcare worker with PCR-confirmed SARS-CoV-2 infection or an uninfected control (not recorded which). The CDR3 nucleotides are TGCAGTGCTAGAAAGCAGGGTATAGGGAATGAAAAACTGTTTTTT. Amino acids: CSARKQGIGNEKLFF.